These 15 T cell receptor beta chains came from one sample sequenced in a study of CD8 T cells in Susac syndrome. Roughly 0.45 to 1 ug RNA was reverse transcribed with random hexamers. TCRdb recomputed calls from the immunoSEQ multiplex PCR reads with MiXCR, one row per CDR3 protein. The data show under 95,000 distinct CDR3 sequences, with about 94% seen just once and about 0.3% held by the top ten. Sequencing was carried out using CD4+ T cells from PBMCs. Source of these receptors: a human donor with Susac syndrome.

V gene TRBV20-1 combines with J gene TRBJ2-7, with D possibly TRBD1 on 6 matching bases. Germline loops: CDR1 DFQATT, CDR2 SNEGSKA (reference sequence). V was trimmed by 4 bases and J by 4 bases, leaving 17 bases between them. This CDR3 is built from 14 residues. The DNA of the CDR3 is TGCAGTGCTACCCGTTACAGGACAGATTACGAGCAGTACTTC. This gives the protein CSATRYRTDYEQYF.

The V call is TRBV11-2, the J call TRBJ2-7; D not resolved. The CDR3 totals 14 residues. The ends were cut back, 5 bases at V and 0 bases at J, with 11 bases in the middle. The germline gives CDR1 SGHAT, CDR2 FQNNGV. CDR3 sequence: CASSRDTSSYEQYF. CDR3 nucleotide sequence: TGTGCCAGCAGCCGCGATACCAGCTCCTACGAGCAGTACTTC.

The CDR3 bases are TGTGCCAGCAGTTTCCTCTCGGAGCCGTTGAATCAGCCCCAGCATTTT. It yields the protein CASSFLSEPLNQPQHF. This chain uses TRBV28 with TRBJ1-5, with D unresolved. CDR3 length: 16 residues. Germline V gene data show CDR1 as MDHEN and CDR2 as SYDVKM. Between the trimmed V and J ends, which lost 3 bases and 4 bases, there was a span of 16 bases.

Only one count was recorded for this clonotype. The rearrangement uses TRBV29-1 and TRBJ1-5; D gene ambiguous. Germline assignment: CDR1 SQVTM and CDR2 ANQGSEA. Trimming removed 5 bases at V and 5 bases at J, with 13 bases between. The CDR3 loop spans 13 amino acids. DNA for the CDR3: TGCAGCGTTTCCTTCGGGAGGGATCAGCCCCAGCATTTT. Translation gives CSVSFGRDQPQHF. Combining the CDR3 with reference TRBV29-1 and TRBJ1-5 gives the whole variable domain SAVISQKPSRDICQRGTSLTIQCQVDSQVTMMFWYRQQPGQSLTLIATANQGSEATYESGFVIDKFPISRPNLTFSTLTVSNMSPEDSSIYLCSVSFGRDQPQHFGDGTRLSIL.

The chain employs TRBV6-2 or TRBV6-3 and TRBJ1-2; unclear D gene. V was trimmed by 6 bases and J by 2 bases, leaving 16 bases between them. The V gene's germline CDR1 is MNHEY and CDR2 SVGEGT. This CDR3 is built from 15 residues. The CDR3 coding sequence is TGTGCCAGCAGCGACCCTTACGGGGTGAACTATGGCTACACCTTC. It yields the protein CASSDPYGVNYGYTF.

The CDR3 region has the DNA TGTGCCAGCAGCTCGAGGGGGGGGTCGGGCTCACCCCTCCACTTT. It is translated as CASSSRGGSGSPLHF. V gene TRBV7-2 combines with J gene TRBJ1-6, with D perhaps matching TRBD1 (6 bases). The CDR3 has 15 residues. Trimming cost V 4 bases and J 10 bases, with 17 bases left between them. Germline CDR1 is SGHTA and CDR2 is FQGNSA.

The V call is TRBV6-5, the J call TRBJ2-6; no firm D call. The CDR3 totals 15 residues. The V gene lost 5 bases and the J gene lost 2 bases, with 10 bases spanning the gap. Germline-derived CDR1 and CDR2 are MNHEY and SVGAGI. CDR3: CASSTGAAGANVLTF. The CDR3 bases are TGTGCCAGCAGTACGGGCGCCGCTGGGGCCAACGTCCTGACTTTC.

This chain connects TRBV5-1 to TRBJ1-1, with 8 nucleotides matching TRBD1. Unmatched junction bases numbered 6, after V lost 0 bases and J lost 5 bases. This CDR3 has 15 amino acids. Germline CDR1 is SGHRS and CDR2 is YFSETQ. The CDR3 DNA follows: TGCGCCAGCAGCTTGGCTGGACAGGGAGGGACTGAAGCTTTCTTT. Translated, it gives CASSLAGQGGTEAFF.

This clonotype was found a few times. The J gene is TRBJ2-2, the V gene TRBV4-3, with D uncertain. The germline V gene encodes CDR1 LGHNA and CDR2 YSLEER. CDR3 length equals 14 residues. Trimming shortened V by 1 base and J by 2 bases, and 5 bases separated the two germline ends. Written as DNA, the CDR3 is TGCGCCAGCAGCCAAGGCCCCAACACCGGGGAGCTGTTTTTT. Residues: CASSQGPNTGELFF.

This sequence joins TRBV7-9 and TRBJ1-2; tentative D call: TRBD1 (5 bases). Trimming took off 11 bases at V and 0 bases at J, with 10 bases between the two ends. The CDR3 spans 12 residues. Germline V gene sequence: CDR1 SEHNR, CDR2 FQNEAQ (reference sequence). This CDR3 is CASSRANYGYTF. The CDR3 region has the DNA TGTGCCTCCAGCAGGGCTAACTATGGCTACACCTTC. The full variable domain, its missing parts supplied by reference TRBV7-9 and TRBJ1-2, is DTGVSQNPRHKITKRGQNVTFRCDPISEHNRLYWYRQTLGQGPEFLTYFQNEAQLEKSRLLSDRFSAERPKGSFSTLEIQRTEQGDSAMYLCASSRANYGYTFGSGTRLTVV.

The V call is TRBV2, the J call TRBJ2-3; 8 bases align to TRBD2. This CDR3 spans 11 amino acids. The V gene end was trimmed by 4 bases and the J gene end by 11 bases; junction bases not matched to a gene: 2. The germline V gene encodes CDR1 SNHLY and CDR2 FYNNEI. The CDR3 nucleotides read TGTGCCAGCAGTGGGCTAGCGGGGCAGTATTTT. Protein product: CASSGLAGQYF.

The V gene is TRBV2, the J gene TRBJ2-3; 8 nucleotides match TRBD2. With 6 bases clipped from V and 5 bases from J, the junction kept 7 bases outside the gene matches. This CDR3 comprises 14 residues. Per germline, CDR1 SNHLY and CDR2 FYNNEI. The CDR3 nucleotides read TGTGCCAGCAGCGATACGGGGGGGAGAGATACGCAGTATTTT. It specifies CASSDTGGRDTQYF.

V and J are TRBV24-1 and TRBJ1-5; 8 bases agree with TRBD1. CDR1 KGHDR and CDR2 SFDVKD come from the germline V gene. The CDR3 length is 15 residues. After removal of 5 bases from V and 2 bases from J, the junction contained 4 bases not matched to a gene. The CDR3 nucleotides read TGTGCCACCAGTGGACAGGGGAGCGGCAATCAGCCCCAGCATTTT. The encoded protein is CATSGQGSGNQPQHF.

Here the CDR3 reads CASSDPLSGGNEQFF. The CDR3 bases are TGTGCCAGCAGCGACCCTCTAAGCGGGGGGAATGAGCAGTTCTTC. V and J are TRBV9 and TRBJ2-1, with 9 nucleotides matching TRBD2. Germline V lookup: CDR1 SGDLS, CDR2 YYNGEE. The junction had 8 bases not matched to a gene; V was cut back by 3 bases and J by 7 bases. The CDR3 length is 15 residues. Supplemented by reference TRBV9 and TRBJ2-1, the full variable domain reads DSGVTQTPKHLITATGQRVTLRCSPRSGDLSVYWYQQSLDQGLQFLIQYYNGEERAKGNILERFSAQQFPDLHSELNLSSLELGDSALYFCASSDPLSGGNEQFFGPGTRLTVL.

This clonotype has just one count. The chain recombines TRBV6-5 with TRBJ1-1; D is undetermined. Germline CDR1 reads MNHEY; CDR2 reads SVGAGI. V lost 5 bases to trimming and J lost 1 base, with 11 bases between them. The CDR3 extends over 14 amino acids. CDR3 residues: CASSQFSGNTEAFF. CDR3 coding DNA: TGTGCCAGCAGTCAATTCTCCGGGAACACTGAAGCTTTCTTT.